These 18 T cell receptor beta chains came from one sample sequenced in a study of low-dose radiotherapy and immunotherapy resistance in tumors. Primers targeting TRAV and TRBV primed first-strand cDNA, covering alpha and beta chains. Both a constant-region primer and a V-primer adapter served to amplify TCRs across roughly 22 PCR cycles. TCRdb used MiXCR to reprocess the reads, holding one entry per CDR3 protein. Of some 46,000 distinct CDR3 sequences detected, less than 30% appear once; the ten largest clones hold roughly a tenth. Sample time point: after trial treatment. Treatment defined: LDRT plus nivolumab, ipilimumab, low-dose cyclophosphamide and aspirin (RACIN trial). The specimen comprised PBMCs, sampled after low-dose radiotherapy plus immunotherapy. Every receptor here comes from a male donor with prostate cancer.

This clonotype was seen many times. The chain is built from TRBV7-3 and TRBJ2-1, with 12 bases that match TRBD2. Unmatched junction bases numbered 8, after V lost 1 base and J lost 7 bases. CDR3 length equals 17 residues. Germline V gene data show CDR1 as SGHTA and CDR2 as FQGTGA. The CDR3 is CASSLIPSGGAGNEQFF. DNA for the CDR3: TGTGCCAGCAGCTTAATCCCTAGCGGGGGGGCCGGGAATGAGCAGTTCTTC. Using reference TRBV7-3 and TRBJ2-1 for the parts outside the CDR3, the full variable domain is GAGVSQTPSNKVTEKGKYVELRCDPISGHTALYWYRQSLGQGPEFLIYFQGTGAADDSGLPNDRFFAVRPEGSVSTLKIQRTERGDSAVYLCASSLIPSGGAGNEQFFGPGTRLTVL.

This clonotype was detected many times. The chain combines TRBV6-2 or TRBV6-3 with TRBJ1-2; D unresolved. V dropped 6 bases and J dropped 3 bases, with 14 bases sitting between them. The CDR3 spans 14 residues. CDR1 is MNHEY, CDR2 SVGEGT, per germline. The DNA of the CDR3 is TGTGCCAGCAGCCCCCTACCGGGCGACTATGGCTACACCTTC. It translates to CASSPLPGDYGYTF.

This clonotype has at least ten counts. V gene TRBV6-1 combines with J gene TRBJ2-7, with D perhaps matching TRBD1 or TRBD2 (5 bases each). V lost 11 bases and J 2 bases, leaving 16 bases between the germline ends. The length of the CDR3 is 13 residues. CDR1 and CDR2 from the germline V gene are MNHNS and SASEGT. CDR3: CAATGTKAYEQYF. The CDR3 nucleotides read TGTGCCGCCACCGGGACCAAGGCCTACGAGCAGTACTTC.

Details on this clonotype: With only one base between it and a far larger clone, this is likely a read error. This sequence joins TRBV5-1 and TRBJ2-1; 8 bases map to TRBD2. Germline assignment: CDR1 SGHRS and CDR2 YFSETQ. The CDR3 covers 13 residues. The CDR3 region has the DNA TGCGCCTGCAGCCTGATAGCGGGAAATGAGCAGTTCTTC. Translated, it gives CACSLIAGNEQFF.

Many counts were recorded for this clonotype. This chain uses TRBV5-1 with TRBJ2-1; TRBD2 matches at 8 bases. The CDR3 spans 15 residues. Germline lookup yields CDR1 SGHRS and CDR2 YFSETQ. Trimming took 4 bases from V and 3 from J; bases not matched to a gene: 6. CDR3 loop: CASSMTGTSYNEQFF. DNA for the CDR3: TGCGCCAGCAGCATGACCGGGACTAGCTACAATGAGCAGTTCTTC.

This clonotype was counted many times. The chain joins TRBV2 to TRBJ1-5; D possibly corresponds to TRBD1 (5 bases). With 6 bases removed from V and 13 bases from J, the gap between germline ends came to 19 bases. The CDR3 runs to 13 residues. Germline V gene sequence: CDR1 SNHLY, CDR2 FYNNEI. The DNA for the CDR3 is TGTGCCAGCAGCGGGACGGGCCGGAATGCTCAGCATTTT. Translation gives CASSGTGRNAQHF. Full variable domain (missing parts from reference TRBV2 and TRBJ1-5): EPEVTQTPSHQVTQMGQEVILRCVPISNHLYFYWYRQILGQKVEFLVSFYNNEISEKSEIFDDQFSVERPDGSNFTLKIRSTKLEDSAMYFCASSGTGRNAQHFGDGTRLSIL.

V and J are TRBV7-3 and TRBJ1-6; 10 bases agree with TRBD1. From germline, CDR1 is SGHTA and CDR2 FQGTGA. V lost 5 bases and J lost 7; bases outside the gene matches: 8. This CDR3 has 16 amino acids. The CDR3 reads CASSSFDRGQNSPLHF. As DNA, the CDR3 is TGTGCCAGCAGCAGCTTCGACAGGGGGCAGAATTCACCCCTCCACTTT.

The table lists this clonotype with many counts. The chain employs TRBV30 and TRBJ1-5; D may be TRBD1 (6 bases). The CDR3 is 15 amino acids. Trimming shortened V by 5 bases and J by 0 bases, and 14 bases separated the two germline ends. Looked up from germline, CDR1 is GTSNPN and CDR2 is SVGIG (reference sequence). This CDR3 reads CAWDLGQYSNQPQHF. For the CDR3, the DNA is TGTGCCTGGGACCTAGGACAGTATAGCAATCAGCCCCAGCATTTT.

This clonotype was recorded once. This rearrangement joins TRBV7-9 to TRBJ2-1; a possible D gene is TRBD2 (6 bases). The germline V gene encodes CDR1 SEHNR and CDR2 FQNEAQ (reference sequence). V dropped 4 bases and J dropped 15 bases, with 19 bases sitting between them. CDR3 size: 13 residues. The CDR3 loop is CASSSEGRGGRFF. The CDR3 DNA follows: TGTGCCAGCAGCTCCGAGGGTCGGGGAGGTCGGTTCTTC.

This clonotype was seen ten or more times. The chain is built from TRBV6-6 and TRBJ1-4, with 8 bases aligning to TRBD1. Germline lookup yields CDR1 MNHNY and CDR2 SVGAGI (reference sequence). V was pared by 6 bases and J by 7 bases, with 10 bases of the junction left unmatched. This CDR3 contains 15 residues. The CDR3 DNA reads TGTGCCAGCAGGGAAAACAGGGGGGGTGGTGAAAAACTGTTTTTT. Translating gives CASRENRGGGEKLFF.

This clonotype was counted ten times or more. This chain uses TRBV18 with TRBJ2-7; D is unclear. Germline assignment: CDR1 KGHSH and CDR2 LQKENI. The V end was cut by 4 bases, the J end by 9 bases, with 13 bases between. The CDR3 has 12 residues. CDR3 protein: CASSHILAWQYF. The CDR3 nucleotides are TGTGCCAGCTCACACATCCTTGCATGGCAGTACTTC. Full variable domain (missing parts from reference TRBV18 and TRBJ2-7): NAGVMQNPRHLVRRRGQEARLRCSPMKGHSHVYWYRQLPEEGLKFMVYLQKENIIDESGMPKERFSAEFPKEGPSILRIQQVVRGDSAAYFCASSHILAWQYFGPGTRLTVT.

This clonotype came up many times. The chain couples TRBV19 to TRBJ2-1; 10 nucleotides match TRBD2. Germline V gene lookup returns CDR1 LNHDA and CDR2 SQIVND (reference sequence). The CDR3 extends over 15 amino acids. V was pared by 8 bases and J by 3 bases, with 7 bases of the junction left unmatched. In nucleotides, the CDR3 is TGTGCCAGTTTAGCGGGAGGTGGCGGCTACAATGAGCAGTTCTTC. It encodes CASLAGGGGYNEQFF.

At least ten counts were recorded for this clonotype. The rearrangement uses TRBV10-2 and TRBJ2-7; D ambiguous. Trimming removed 7 bases from V and 4 bases from J, with 17 bases in between. Germline V gene sequence: CDR1 WSHSY, CDR2 SAAADI. This CDR3 spans 14 amino acids. This chain's CDR3 is CASTFTSNGYEQYF. CDR3 nucleotide sequence: TGCGCCAGCACGTTTACGAGCAATGGGTACGAGCAGTACTTC.

This clonotype came up many times. The rearrangement links TRBV5-1 to TRBJ2-3, with D perhaps being TRBD1 or TRBD2 (5 bases each). The CDR3 contains 15 residues. The germline CDR1 and CDR2 sequences are SGHRS and YFSETQ. V was trimmed by 2 bases and J by 0 bases, leaving 10 bases between them. The CDR3 loop is CASSLSGRSTDTQYF. Here the CDR3 DNA reads TGCGCCAGCAGCTTATCGGGACGGAGCACAGATACGCAGTATTTT. The entire variable domain, with the rest obtained from reference TRBV5-1 and TRBJ2-3, is as follows: KAGVTQTPRYLIKTRGQQVTLSCSPISGHRSVSWYQQTPGQGLQFLFEYFSETQRNKGNFPGRFSGRQFSNSRSEMNVSTLELGDSALYLCASSLSGRSTDTQYFGPGTRLTVL.

Comment on this clonotype: This sequence is one base from a far larger clone and is likely a read error. V gene TRBV6-6 combines with J gene TRBJ1-2; D is uncertain. The CDR3 sequence is 14 residues long. Germline CDR1 is MNHNY and CDR2 is SVGAGI (reference sequence). The CDR3 nucleotides read TGTGCCAGAAGTTGGGGAGGAGGGTTCTATGGCTACACCTTC. Protein: CARSWGGGFYGYTF.

In its sample, this clonotype was seen many times. The rearrangement joins TRBV19 to TRBJ1-2; weak D call: TRBD1 (5 bases). Germline CDR1 is LNHDA and CDR2 is SQIVND (reference sequence). The CDR3 loop spans 15 amino acids. V was pared by 5 bases and J by 5 bases, with 18 bases between. CDR3 residues: CASSGSGLSYYGYTF. CDR3 sequence (DNA): TGTGCCAGTAGTGGATCGGGACTTTCTTATTATGGCTACACCTTC.

This clonotype was seen ten or more times. The rearrangement uses TRBV20-1 and TRBJ2-7; 12 nucleotides line up with TRBD2. The CDR3 totals 17 residues. V shed 3 bases, J shed 5 bases, and the junction held 14 bases outside the gene matches. Germline CDR1 DFQATT, CDR2 SNEGSKA (reference sequence). For the CDR3, the DNA is TGCAGTGCTAGTAGCCGGACGACTAGCGGGAGTACAAACGAGCAGTACTTC. It codes for CSASSRTTSGSTNEQYF.

This clonotype occurred many times. This chain joins TRBV3-1 and TRBJ2-1; D not certain. Germline V lookup: CDR1 LGHDT, CDR2 YNNKEL (reference sequence). This CDR3 is 15 amino acids long. The V gene lost 0 bases and the J gene lost 0 bases, with 6 bases spanning the gap. The CDR3 sequence: CASSQDLSSYNEQFF. DNA for the CDR3: TGTGCCAGCAGCCAAGACCTGAGCTCCTACAATGAGCAGTTCTTC.